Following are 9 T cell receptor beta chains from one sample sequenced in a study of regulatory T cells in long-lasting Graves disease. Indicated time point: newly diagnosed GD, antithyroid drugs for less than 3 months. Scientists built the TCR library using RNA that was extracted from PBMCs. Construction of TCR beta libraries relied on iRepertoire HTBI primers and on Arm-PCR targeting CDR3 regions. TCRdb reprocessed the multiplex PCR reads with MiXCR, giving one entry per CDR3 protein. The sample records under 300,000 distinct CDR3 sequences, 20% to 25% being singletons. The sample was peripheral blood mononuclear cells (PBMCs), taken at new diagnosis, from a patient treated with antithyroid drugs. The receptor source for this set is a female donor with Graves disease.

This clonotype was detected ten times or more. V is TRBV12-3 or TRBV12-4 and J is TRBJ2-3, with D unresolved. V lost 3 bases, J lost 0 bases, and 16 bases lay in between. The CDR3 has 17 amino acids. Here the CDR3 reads CASSLGLSAHSTDTQYF. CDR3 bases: TGTGCCAGCAGTTTGGGTTTAAGCGCTCACAGCACAGATACGCAGTATTTT.

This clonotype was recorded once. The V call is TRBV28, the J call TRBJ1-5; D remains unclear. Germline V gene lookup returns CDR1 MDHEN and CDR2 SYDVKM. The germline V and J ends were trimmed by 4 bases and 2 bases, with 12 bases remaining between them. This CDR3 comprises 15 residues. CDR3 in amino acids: CASSSTAGGNQPQHF. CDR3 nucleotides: TGTGCCAGCAGTTCCACGGCAGGAGGCAATCAGCCCCAGCATTTT.

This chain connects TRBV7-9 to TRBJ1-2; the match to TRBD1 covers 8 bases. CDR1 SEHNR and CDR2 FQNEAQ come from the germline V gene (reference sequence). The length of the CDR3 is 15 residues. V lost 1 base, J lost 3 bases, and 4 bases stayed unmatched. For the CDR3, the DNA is TGTGCCAGCAGCTTAGAAGCAGGGGGCCACTATGGCTACACCTTC. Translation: CASSLEAGGHYGYTF.

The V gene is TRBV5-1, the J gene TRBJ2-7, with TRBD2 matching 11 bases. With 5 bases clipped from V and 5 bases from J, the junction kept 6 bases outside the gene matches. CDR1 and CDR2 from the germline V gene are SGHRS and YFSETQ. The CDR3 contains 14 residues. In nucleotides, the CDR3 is TGCGCCAGCAGGCCACTAGCGGGAGCCGACGAGCAGTACTTC. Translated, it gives CASRPLAGADEQYF.

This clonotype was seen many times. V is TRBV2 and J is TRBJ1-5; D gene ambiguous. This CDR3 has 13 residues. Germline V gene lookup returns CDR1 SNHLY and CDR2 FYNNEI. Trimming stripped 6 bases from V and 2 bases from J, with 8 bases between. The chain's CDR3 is CASSDEGNQPQHF. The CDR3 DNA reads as TGTGCCAGCAGCGACGAAGGCAATCAGCCCCAGCATTTT.

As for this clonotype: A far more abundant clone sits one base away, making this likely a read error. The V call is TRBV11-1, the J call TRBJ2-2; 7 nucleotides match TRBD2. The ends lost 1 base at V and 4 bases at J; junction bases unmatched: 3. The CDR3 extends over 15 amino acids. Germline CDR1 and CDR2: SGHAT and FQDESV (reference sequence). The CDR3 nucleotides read TGTGCCAGCAGCTTAGGGACTAGGGTCACCGGGGAGCTGTTTTTT. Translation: CASSLGTRVTGELFF.

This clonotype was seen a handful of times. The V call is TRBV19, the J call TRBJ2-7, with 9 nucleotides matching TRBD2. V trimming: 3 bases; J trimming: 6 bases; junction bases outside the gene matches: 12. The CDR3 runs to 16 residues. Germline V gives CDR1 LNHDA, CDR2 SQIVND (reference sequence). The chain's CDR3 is CASSMGPSGNYGEQYF. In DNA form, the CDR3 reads TGTGCCAGTAGTATGGGTCCTAGCGGGAACTACGGCGAGCAGTACTTC.

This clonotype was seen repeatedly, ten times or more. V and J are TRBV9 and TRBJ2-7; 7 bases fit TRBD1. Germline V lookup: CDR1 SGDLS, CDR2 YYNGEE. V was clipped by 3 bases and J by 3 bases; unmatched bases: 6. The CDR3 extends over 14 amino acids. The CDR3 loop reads CASSETGHFYEQYF. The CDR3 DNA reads TGTGCCAGCAGCGAGACAGGGCACTTCTACGAGCAGTACTTC.

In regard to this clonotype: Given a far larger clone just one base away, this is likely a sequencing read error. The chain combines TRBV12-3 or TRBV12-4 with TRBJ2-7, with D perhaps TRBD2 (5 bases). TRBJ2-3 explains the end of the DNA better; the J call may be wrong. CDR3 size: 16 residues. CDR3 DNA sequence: TGTGCCAGCGGTTTAGCGTCCCCGCTCAGAGCAGATACGCAGTATTTT. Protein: CASGLASPLRADTQYF.